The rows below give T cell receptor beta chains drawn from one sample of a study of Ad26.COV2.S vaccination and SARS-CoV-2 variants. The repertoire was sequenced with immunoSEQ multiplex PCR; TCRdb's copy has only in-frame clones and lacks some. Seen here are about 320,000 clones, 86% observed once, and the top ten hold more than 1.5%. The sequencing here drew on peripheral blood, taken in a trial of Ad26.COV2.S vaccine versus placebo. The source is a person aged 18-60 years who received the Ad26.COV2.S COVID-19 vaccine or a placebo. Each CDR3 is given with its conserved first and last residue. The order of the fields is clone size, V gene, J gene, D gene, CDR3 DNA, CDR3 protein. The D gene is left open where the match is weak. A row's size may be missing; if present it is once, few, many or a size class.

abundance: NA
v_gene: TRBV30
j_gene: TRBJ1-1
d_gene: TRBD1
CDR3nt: TGTGCCTGGAGTTACAGGGGGCGCGGGAACACTGAAGCTTTCTTT
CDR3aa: CAWSYRGRGNTEAFF

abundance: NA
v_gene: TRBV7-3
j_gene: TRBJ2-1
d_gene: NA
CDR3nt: TGTGCCAGCAGCTTAATCGTTGAGAGCTCCTACAATGAGCAGTTCTTC
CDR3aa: CASSLIVESSYNEQFF

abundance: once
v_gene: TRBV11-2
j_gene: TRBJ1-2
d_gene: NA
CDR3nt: TGTGCCAGCAGCCGGATTGGGCGCTATGGCTACACCTTC
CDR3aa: CASSRIGRYGYTF

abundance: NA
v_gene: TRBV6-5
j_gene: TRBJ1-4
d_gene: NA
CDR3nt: TGTGCCAGCAGCCCCCGGGGGGCGACTAATGAAAAACTGTTTTTT
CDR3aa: CASSPRGATNEKLFF

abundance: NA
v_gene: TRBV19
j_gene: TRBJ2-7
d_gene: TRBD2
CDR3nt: TGTGCCAGTAGTATCGAACTAGCGGCCTCCTACGAGCAGTACTTC
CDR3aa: CASSIELAASYEQYF

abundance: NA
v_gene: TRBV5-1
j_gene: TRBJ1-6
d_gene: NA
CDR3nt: TGCGCCAGCAGCTTACAGACACCAGACGCGGGGTCACCCCTCCACTTT
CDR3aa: CASSLQTPDAGSPLHF

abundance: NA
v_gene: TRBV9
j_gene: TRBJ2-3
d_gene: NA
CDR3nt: TGTGCCAGCAGCGTAGAGCCTCTTGTCACAGATACGCAGTATTTT
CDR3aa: CASSVEPLVTDTQYF

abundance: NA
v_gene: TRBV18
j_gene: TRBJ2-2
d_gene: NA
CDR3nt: TGTGCCAGCTCACCAGCTAGGCTGGCCGGGGAGCTGTTTTTT
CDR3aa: CASSPARLAGELFF

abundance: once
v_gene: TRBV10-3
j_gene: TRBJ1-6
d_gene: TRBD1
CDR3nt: TGTGCCATCAGTCTCGGGACAGGTAGCTCCTATAATTCACCCCTCCACTTT
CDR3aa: CAISLGTGSSYNSPLHF

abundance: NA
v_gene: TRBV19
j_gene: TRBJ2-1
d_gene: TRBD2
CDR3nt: TGTGCCAGTAGTTCCCAACTTAGCGGGGCGAATGAGCAGTTCTTC
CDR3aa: CASSSQLSGANEQFF

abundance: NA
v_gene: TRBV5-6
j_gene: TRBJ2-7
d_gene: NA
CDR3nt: TGTGCCAGCAGCTCCCTGACAGGTGACGACGACGAGCAGTACTTC
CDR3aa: CASSSLTGDDDEQYF

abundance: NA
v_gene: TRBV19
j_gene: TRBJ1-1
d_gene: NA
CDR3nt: TGTGCCAGTAGTACCCGGGACACCTACACTGAAGCTTTCTTT
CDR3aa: CASSTRDTYTEAFF

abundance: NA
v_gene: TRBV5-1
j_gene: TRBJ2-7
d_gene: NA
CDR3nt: TGCGCCAGCAGCTTCCGACAGGGAGGGTACGAGCAGTACTTC
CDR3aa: CASSFRQGGYEQYF

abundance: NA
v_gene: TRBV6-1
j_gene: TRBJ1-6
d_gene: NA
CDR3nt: TGTGCCAGCAGGAACAGGGCTAATTCACCCCTCCACTTT
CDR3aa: CASRNRANSPLHF

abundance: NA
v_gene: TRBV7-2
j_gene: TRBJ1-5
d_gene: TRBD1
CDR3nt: TGTGCCAGCAGCTTAATGGGACAGCTCAATCAGCCCCAGCATTTT
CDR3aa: CASSLMGQLNQPQHF

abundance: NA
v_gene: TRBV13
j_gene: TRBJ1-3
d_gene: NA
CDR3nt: TGTGCCAGCAGCCGTGGGGGGTTGAATTTTGGAAACACCATATATTTT
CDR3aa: CASSRGGLNFGNTIYF

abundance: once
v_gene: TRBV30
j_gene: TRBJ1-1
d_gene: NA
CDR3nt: TGTGCCTGGTTTGCGCCGAGAGCTTTCTTT
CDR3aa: CAWFAPRAFF

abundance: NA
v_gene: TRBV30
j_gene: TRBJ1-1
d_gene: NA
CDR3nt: TGTGCCTGGAGTGTCTCCAGATCGAACACTGAAGCTTTCTTT
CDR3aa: CAWSVSRSNTEAFF

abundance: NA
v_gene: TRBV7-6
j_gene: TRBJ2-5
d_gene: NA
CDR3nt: TGTGCCAGCAACAAGGGGGGGAGGTTGGAGACCCAGTACTTC
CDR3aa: CASNKGGRLETQYF

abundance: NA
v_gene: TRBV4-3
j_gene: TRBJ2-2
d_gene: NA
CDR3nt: TGCGCCAGCAGCCAACAACAGGGAAAGGCCGGGGAGCTGTTTTTT
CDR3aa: CASSQQQGKAGELFF

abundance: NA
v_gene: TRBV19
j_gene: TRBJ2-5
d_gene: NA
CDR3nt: TGTGCCAGTAACTCGCAGAAGCAAGAGACCCAGTACTTC
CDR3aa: CASNSQKQETQYF

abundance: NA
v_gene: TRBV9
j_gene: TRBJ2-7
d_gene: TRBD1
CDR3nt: TGTGCCAGCAGCGACGACAGGGGGCCCAACGAGCAGTACTTC
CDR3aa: CASSDDRGPNEQYF

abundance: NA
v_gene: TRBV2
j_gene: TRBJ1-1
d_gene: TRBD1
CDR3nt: TGTGCCAGCAGTGAAGAGGGGGCAGGGATAAGAACTGAAGCTTTCTTT
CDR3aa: CASSEEGAGIRTEAFF

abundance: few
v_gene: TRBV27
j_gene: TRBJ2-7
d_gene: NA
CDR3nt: TGTGCCAGCAGTTACTACGAGCAGTACTTC
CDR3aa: CASSYYEQYF

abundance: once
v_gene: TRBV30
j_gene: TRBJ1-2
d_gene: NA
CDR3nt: TGTGCCTGGGACAGGAATGGCTACACCTTC
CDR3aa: CAWDRNGYTF

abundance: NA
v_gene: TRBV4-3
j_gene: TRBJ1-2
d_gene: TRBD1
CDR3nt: TGCGCCAGCAGCCAGGGCCCACAGGGGCGGTCTAACTATGGCTACACCTTC
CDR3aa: CASSQGPQGRSNYGYTF

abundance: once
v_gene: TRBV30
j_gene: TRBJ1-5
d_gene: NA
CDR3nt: TGTGCCTGGAGTGTGAGAAGCTTCAATCAGCCCCAGCATTTT
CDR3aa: CAWSVRSFNQPQHF

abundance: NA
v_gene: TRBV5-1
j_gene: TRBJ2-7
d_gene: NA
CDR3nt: TGCGCCAGCAGCTTGGCAGCGGGTAGCTCCTACGAGCAGTACTTC
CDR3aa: CASSLAAGSSYEQYF

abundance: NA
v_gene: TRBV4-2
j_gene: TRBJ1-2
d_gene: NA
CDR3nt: TGTGCCAGCAGCCAAGGTTGGGCAGTGGGCTATGGCTACACCTTC
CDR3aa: CASSQGWAVGYGYTF

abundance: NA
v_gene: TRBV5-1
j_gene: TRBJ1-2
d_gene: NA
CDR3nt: TGCGCCAGCAGCCCCATTCCCTCTAACTATGGCTACACCTTC
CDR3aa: CASSPIPSNYGYTF

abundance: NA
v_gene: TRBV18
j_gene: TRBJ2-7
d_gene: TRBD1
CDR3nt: TGTGCCAGCTCCGGGACAGGGGGTGTCTACGAGCAGTACTTC
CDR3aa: CASSGTGGVYEQYF

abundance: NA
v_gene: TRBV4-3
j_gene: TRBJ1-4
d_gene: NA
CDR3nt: TGCGCCAGCAGCCGCCAAAGTAATGAAAAACTGTTTTTT
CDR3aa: CASSRQSNEKLFF

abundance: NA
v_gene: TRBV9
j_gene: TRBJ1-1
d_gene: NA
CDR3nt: TGTGCCAGCAGCGTGGGGGCGGGGACGGGGAACACTGAAGCTTTCTTT
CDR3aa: CASSVGAGTGNTEAFF

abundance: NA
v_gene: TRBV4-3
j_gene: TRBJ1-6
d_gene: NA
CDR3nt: TGCGCCAGCAGTTATACTTTTTCCGACGAACGAATTTATAATTCACCCCTCCACTTT
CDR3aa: CASSYTFSDERIYNSPLHF

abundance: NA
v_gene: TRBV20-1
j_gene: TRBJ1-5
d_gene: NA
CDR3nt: TGCAGTGCTAGTTACGGATATAGCAATCAGCCCCAGCATTTT
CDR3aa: CSASYGYSNQPQHF

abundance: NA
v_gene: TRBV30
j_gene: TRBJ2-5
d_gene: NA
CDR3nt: TGTGCCTGGAGTGTACTTGAGGGGGGAGAGACCCAGTACTTC
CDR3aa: CAWSVLEGGETQYF

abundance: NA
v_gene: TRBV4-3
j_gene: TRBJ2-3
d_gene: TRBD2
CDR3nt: TGCGCCAGCAGTAGCGGGGGGTTCACAGATACGCAGTATTTT
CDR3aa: CASSSGGFTDTQYF

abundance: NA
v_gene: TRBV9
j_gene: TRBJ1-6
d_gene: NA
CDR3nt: TGTGCCAGCAGCGTAGAACCCGCCATAGATTCACCCCTCCACTTT
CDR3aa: CASSVEPAIDSPLHF

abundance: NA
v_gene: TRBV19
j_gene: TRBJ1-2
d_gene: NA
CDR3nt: TGTGCCAGTAGTATGCCGGACAGAGCCTATGGCTACACCTTC
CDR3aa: CASSMPDRAYGYTF

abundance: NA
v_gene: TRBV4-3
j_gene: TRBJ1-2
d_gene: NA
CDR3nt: TGCGCCAGCAGCCAAGATCGGGGGGCGGGCGGCTACACCTTC
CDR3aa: CASSQDRGAGGYTF

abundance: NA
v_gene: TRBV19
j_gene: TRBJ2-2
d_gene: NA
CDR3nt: TGTGCCAGTAGTATCGACGGGGGCGGCGGGGAGCTGTTTTTT
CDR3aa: CASSIDGGGGELFF

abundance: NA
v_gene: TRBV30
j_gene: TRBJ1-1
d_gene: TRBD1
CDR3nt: TGTGCCTGGAGTGTGGGACAGTGGAGTACGAACACTGAAGCTTTCTTT
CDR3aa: CAWSVGQWSTNTEAFF

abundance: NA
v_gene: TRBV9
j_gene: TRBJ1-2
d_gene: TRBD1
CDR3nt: TGTGCCAGCAGCGTAGAAGGGACAGGGGGATATGGCTACACCTTC
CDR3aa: CASSVEGTGGYGYTF

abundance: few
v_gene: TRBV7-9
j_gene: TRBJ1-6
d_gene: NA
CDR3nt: TGTGCCAGCAGCTCGAGACCTCCTGACCGGATCTCACCCCTCCACTTT
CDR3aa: CASSSRPPDRISPLHF

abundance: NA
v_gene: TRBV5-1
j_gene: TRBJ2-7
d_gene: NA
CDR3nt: TGCGCCAGCAGCTTGGCCCGGTCGGGGGCCGACGCCTACGAGCAGTACTTC
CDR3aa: CASSLARSGADAYEQYF

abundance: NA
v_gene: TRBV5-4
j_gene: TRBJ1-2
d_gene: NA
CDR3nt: TGTGCCAGCAGCTTAAGGGGAGGCCCGGGCTACACCTTC
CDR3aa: CASSLRGGPGYTF

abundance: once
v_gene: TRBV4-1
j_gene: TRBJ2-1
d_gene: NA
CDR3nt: TGCGCCAGCAGCCAAGTTGTGGGCACTCCTTGGGGGAGAAGGGAGCAGTTCTTC
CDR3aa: CASSQVVGTPWGRREQFF